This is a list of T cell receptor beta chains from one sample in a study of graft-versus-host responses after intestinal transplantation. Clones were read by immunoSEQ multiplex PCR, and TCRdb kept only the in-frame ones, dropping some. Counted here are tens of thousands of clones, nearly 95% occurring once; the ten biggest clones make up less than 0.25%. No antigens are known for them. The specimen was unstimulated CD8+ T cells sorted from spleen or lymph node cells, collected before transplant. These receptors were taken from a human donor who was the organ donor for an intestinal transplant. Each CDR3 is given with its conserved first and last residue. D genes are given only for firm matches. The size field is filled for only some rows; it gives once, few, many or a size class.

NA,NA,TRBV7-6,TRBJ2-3,TGTGCCAGCAGCCACCGGGCACGGGGGCCAAGCACAGATACGCAGTATTTT,CASSHRARGPSTDTQYF
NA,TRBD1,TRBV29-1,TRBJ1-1,TGCAGCGTCGTGGACAGGGACACTGAAGCTTTCTTT,CSVVDRDTEAFF
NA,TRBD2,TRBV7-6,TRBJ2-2,TGTGCCAGCAGCTTACGGGGGGGAGAGACCGGGGAGCTGTTTTTT,CASSLRGGETGELFF
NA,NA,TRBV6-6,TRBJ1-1,TGTGCCAGCAGTTACGAGGGTAGCGGTGAAGCTTTCTTT,CASSYEGSGEAFF
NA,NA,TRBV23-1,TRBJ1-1,TGCGCCAGCAGTCAATGGCCGGGGGCGGAGTACACTGAAGCTTTCTTT,CASSQWPGAEYTEAFF
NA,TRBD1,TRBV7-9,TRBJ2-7,TGTGCCAGCAGCCGTGCGGGAGTTAACAGGGGGCTCTACGAGCAGTACTTC,CASSRAGVNRGLYEQYF
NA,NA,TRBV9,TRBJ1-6,TGTGCCAGCAGCGTAGGGGGTTATACGAATAATTCACCCCTCCACTTT,CASSVGGYTNNSPLHF
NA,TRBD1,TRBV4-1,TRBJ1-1,TGCGCCAGCAGCTCGGGACAGGGGAACACTGAAGCTTTCTTT,CASSSGQGNTEAFF
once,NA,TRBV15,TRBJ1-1,TGTGCCACCAGCAGCGACGGGGTCGAAGCTTTCTTT,CATSSDGVEAFF
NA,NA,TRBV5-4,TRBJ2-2,TGTGCCAGCAGCCCCGAGGCAGGGGACACCGGGGAGCTGTTTTTT,CASSPEAGDTGELFF
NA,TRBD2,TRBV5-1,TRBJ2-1,TGCGCCAGCAGCTTGGGGACTAGCGGGGGGGATGAGCAGTTCTTC,CASSLGTSGGDEQFF
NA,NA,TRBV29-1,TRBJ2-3,TGCAGCGTTGAAAGGCGGGCCCTCAGCACAGATACGCAGTATTTT,CSVERRALSTDTQYF
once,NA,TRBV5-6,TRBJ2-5,TGTGCCAGCAGCTTGGAAGGGGAGACCCAGTACTTC,CASSLEGETQYF
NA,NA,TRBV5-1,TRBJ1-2,TGCGCCAGCAGCTTGGGAGGGGAGGGCTATGGCTACACCTTC,CASSLGGEGYGYTF
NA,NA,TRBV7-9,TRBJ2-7,TGTGCCAGCAGCACGACACCCTCCTACGAGCAGTACTTC,CASSTTPSYEQYF
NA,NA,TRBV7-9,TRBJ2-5,TGTGCCAGCAGCTCCGGGGATGCGGGGGCCCAAGAGACCCAGTACTTC,CASSSGDAGAQETQYF
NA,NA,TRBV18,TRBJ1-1,TGTGCCAGCTCACCAAGAGGCCCAAGACAGAACACTGAAGCTTTCTTT,CASSPRGPRQNTEAFF
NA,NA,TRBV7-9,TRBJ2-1,TGTGCCAGCAGCCACACGAACCCCAACAATGAGCAGTTCTTC,CASSHTNPNNEQFF
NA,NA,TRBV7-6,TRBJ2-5,TGTGCCAGCAGATCGGACGGGGAAGAGACCCAGTACTTC,CASRSDGEETQYF
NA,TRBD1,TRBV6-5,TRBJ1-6,TGTGCCAGCAGTCTCCGGGACAGGGCTAATTCACCCCTCCACTTT,CASSLRDRANSPLHF
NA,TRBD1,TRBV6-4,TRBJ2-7,TGTGCCAGCACCCTAACGGGACAGAAGAGCTCCTACGAGCAGTACTTC,CASTLTGQKSSYEQYF
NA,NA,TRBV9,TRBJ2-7,TGTGCCAGCACCCAGACCGTGGCTGACTACGAGCAGTACTTC,CASTQTVADYEQYF
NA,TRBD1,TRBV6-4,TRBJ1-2,TGTGCCAGCAGTGACTGGGGACAGGGGAACTATGGCTACACCTTC,CASSDWGQGNYGYTF
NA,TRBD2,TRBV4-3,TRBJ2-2,TGCGCCAGCAGCCAAGATATGAGCGGGGGGGACACCGGGGAGCTGTTTTTT,CASSQDMSGGDTGELFF
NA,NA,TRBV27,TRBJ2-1,TGTGCCAGCAGCCGCGGGGGCCAGTACAATGAGCAGCTCTTC,CASSRGGQYNEQLF
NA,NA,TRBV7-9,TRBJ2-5,TGTGCCAGCAGCTTAGCGGGGGGCCAAGAGACCCAGTACTTC,CASSLAGGQETQYF
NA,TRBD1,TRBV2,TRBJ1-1,TGTGCCAGCAGAAAAGTGACAGGGGTTATGAACACTGAAGCTTTCTTT,CASRKVTGVMNTEAFF
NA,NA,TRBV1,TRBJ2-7,TGCACCAGCAGTTCCGACGGCTACGAGCAGTACTTC,CTSSSDGYEQYF
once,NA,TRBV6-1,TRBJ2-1,TGTGCCAGCAGTGGGCAGCACTCCTACAATGAGCAGTTCTTC,CASSGQHSYNEQFF
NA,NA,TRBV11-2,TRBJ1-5,TGTGCCAGCAGCTTAGCAGGCTATCAACATCAGCCCCAGCATTTT,CASSLAGYQHQPQHF
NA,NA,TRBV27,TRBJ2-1,TGTGCCAGCAGTTTATTGGCTAACAATGAGCAGTTCTTC,CASSLLANNEQFF
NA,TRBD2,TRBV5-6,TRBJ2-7,TGTGCCAGCAGCTTCGTAGCGGGGGAGGGAAACGAGCAGTACTTC,CASSFVAGEGNEQYF
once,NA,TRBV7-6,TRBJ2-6,TGTGCCAGCAGCTTAGACCCCTGGGGAGGGGCCAACGTCCTGACTTTC,CASSLDPWGGANVLTF
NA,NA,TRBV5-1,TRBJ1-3,TGCGCCAGCAGCGCGGACCAGTACTATTCTGGAAACACCATATATTTT,CASSADQYYSGNTIYF
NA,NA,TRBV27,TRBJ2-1,TGTGCCAGCAGTTTAACAAGCTCCTACAATGAGCAGTTCTTC,CASSLTSSYNEQFF
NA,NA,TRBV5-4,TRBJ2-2,TGTGCCAGCAGCTTGCGGGGGTCGGGCACCGGGGAGCTGTTTTTT,CASSLRGSGTGELFF
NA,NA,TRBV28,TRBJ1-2,TGTGCCAGCAGTTTAAGCTACAAACACGGAGGAGCCTCTTTCTCCGACTATGGCTACACCTTC,CASSLSYKHGGASFSDYGYTF
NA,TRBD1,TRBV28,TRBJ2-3,TGTGCCAGCAGTTTAGACCCCTCCGGGACAGGGATGGGCGATACGCAGTATTTT,CASSLDPSGTGMGDTQYF
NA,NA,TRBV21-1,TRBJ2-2,TGTGCCAGCAGCAAAAGTCGGACAGGGGGCAAGGGCGGGGAGCTGTTTTTT,CASSKSRTGGKGGELFF
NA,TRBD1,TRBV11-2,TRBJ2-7,TGTGCCAGCAGCGGCCAGACAGGGGCCTTTTTCTACGAGCAGTACTTC,CASSGQTGAFFYEQYF
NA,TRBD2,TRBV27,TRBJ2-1,TGTGCCAGCAGTTTAGCTAGCGGGTACAATGAGCAGTTCTTC,CASSLASGYNEQFF
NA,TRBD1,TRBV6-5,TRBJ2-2,TGTGCCAGCAGTTACACGACAGGGGGCACCGGGGAGCTGTTTTTT,CASSYTTGGTGELFF
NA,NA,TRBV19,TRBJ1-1,TGTGCCAGTAGTATTAGCGGGGAAGCCCTGAACACTGAAGCTTTCTTT,CASSISGEALNTEAFF
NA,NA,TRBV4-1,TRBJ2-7,TGCGCCAGCAGCCCATTTGGCTCCTACGAGCAGTACTTC,CASSPFGSYEQYF
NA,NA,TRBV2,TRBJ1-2,TGTGCCAGCAGTGGTGTGCCTGGCTACACCTTC,CASSGVPGYTF
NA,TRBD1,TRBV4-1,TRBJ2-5,TGCGCCAGCAGCCGCCCAGACAGGGAAACGGAGACCCAGTACTTC,CASSRPDRETETQYF
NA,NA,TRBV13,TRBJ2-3,TGTGCCAGCAGCTTAAGCAGGGACGGAGATACGCAGTATTTT,CASSLSRDGDTQYF
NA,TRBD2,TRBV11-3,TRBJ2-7,TGTGCCAGCAGCCCTCCGACTAGCGGGAGCTCCTACGAGCAGTACTTC,CASSPPTSGSSYEQYF
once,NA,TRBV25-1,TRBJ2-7,TGTGCCAGCAGTGAATGGGGAGGATCCTACGAGCAGTACTTC,CASSEWGGSYEQYF
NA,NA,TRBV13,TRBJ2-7,TGTGCCAGCAGCTTAGGCCAGGGACTCTACGAGCAGTACTTC,CASSLGQGLYEQYF
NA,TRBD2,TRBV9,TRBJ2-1,TGTGCCAGCAGCGTACGCGGGGGAGGCTCCTACAATGAGCAGTTCTTC,CASSVRGGGSYNEQFF
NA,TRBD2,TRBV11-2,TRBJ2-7,TGTGCCAGCAGCTTCCCACGTAGCGGGGGGGCTAAGTACGAGCAGTACTTC,CASSFPRSGGAKYEQYF
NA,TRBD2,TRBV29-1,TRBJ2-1,TGCAGCGGTATAGCGGGGGCGTACAATGAGCAGTTCTTC,CSGIAGAYNEQFF
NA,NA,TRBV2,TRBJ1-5,TGTGCCAGCAGCCAAAGGGAGGAGGATTTCGGGGGGGCTGATCAGCCCCAGCATTTT,CASSQREEDFGGADQPQHF
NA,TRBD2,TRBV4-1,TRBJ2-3,TGCGCCAGCAGCCAACTAGCGGGGGGGGATACGCAGTATTTT,CASSQLAGGDTQYF